This T cell receptor (beta chain) stems from a study of blood T cell repertoires in COVID-19. For the study at large: The United States, Italy and Spain supplied acute and convalescent COVID-19 samples.

Authors' methods: Amplifying reference gene primers gave estimates of nucleated cell counts. Profiled with immunoSEQ multiplex PCR; TCRdb holds only in-frame clones, not every one. The V and J calls and clone size are taken from that table; D and trimming were inferred from the DNA. Of around 370,000 clones in the sample, more than 70% were seen once. V shed 3 bases and J shed 1 base, with 6 bases lying between them. This CDR3 has 13 amino acids. CDR1 and CDR2 (germline): SGHTA, FQGNSA. All enrollees were roughly 18 to 89 years old and from about 24 US areas. The rearrangement uses TRBV7-2 and TRBJ2-5; D not certain. The sample comprised PBMCs or T cells enriched from blood (not recorded which). The sequence was obtained from a woman aged 18-29 years who had recovered from COVID-19. In nucleotides, the CDR3 is TGTGCCAGCAGCTTCCCCCTCCAAGAGACCCAGTACTTC. It specifies CASSFPLQETQYF. Based on the CDR3 plus reference TRBV7-2 and TRBJ2-5, the full variable domain is GAGVSQSPSNKVTEKGKDVELRCDPISGHTALYWYRQSLGQGLEFLIYFQGNSAPDKSGLPSDRFSAERTGGSVSTLTIQRTQQEDSAVYLCASSFPLQETQYFGPGTRLLVL.